This is a list of T cell receptor beta chains from one sample in a study of shared clonotypes between healthy human individuals. Assay: immunoSEQ multiplex PCR; the TCRdb copy retains only in-frame clones and omits some. In the table there are about 2 million clones, 85% to 95% of which are singletons. The sequenced material came from naive CD4+ T cells sorted from blood. The source is a man between 18 and 29 years old in good health. Each CDR3 is given with its conserved first and last residue. The order of the fields is J gene, D gene, V gene, clone size, CDR3 length, CDR3 DNA, CDR3 protein. A D gene is named only where the DNA matches it firmly. A row's size may be missing; if present it is once, few, many or a size class.

TRBJ1-2 . TRBV18 . 15 TGTGCCAGCCAAAATCCCGGGGGCCCCGTAAGTGGCTACACCTTC CASQNPGGPVSGYTF
TRBJ2-7 TRBD2 TRBV18 . 14 TGTGCCAGCTCACCATCTAGCGGGATCTACGAGCAGTACTTC CASSPSSGIYEQYF
TRBJ2-1 . TRBV11-2 . 11 TGTGCCAGCAGCCCCTACAATGAGCAGTTCTTC CASSPYNEQFF
TRBJ2-2 . TRBV30 . 14 TGTGCCTGGAGGCCGGGACTGAACACCGGGGAGCTGTTTTTT CAWRPGLNTGELFF
TRBJ1-5 TRBD1 TRBV27 once 16 TGTGCCAGCAGTACGATGGGACAGGGGGCAAATCAGCCCCAGCATTTT CASSTMGQGANQPQHF
TRBJ2-7 TRBD1 TRBV7-9 . 14 TGTGCCAGCAGCCTTACAGGGGGCTCCTACGAGCAGTACTTC CASSLTGGSYEQYF
TRBJ1-4 TRBD1 TRBV6-1 . 16 TGTGCCAGCAGTGAATCTTGGACAGGGTCGTACGAAAAACTGTTTTTT CASSESWTGSYEKLFF
TRBJ1-5 . TRBV30 . 15 TGTGCCTGGAGTGTGCTTGGGACCCGCAATCAGCCCCAGCATTTT CAWSVLGTRNQPQHF
TRBJ2-7 . TRBV27 once 14 TGTGCCAGCAGTTTATGGTCAGGGTCCTACGAGCAGTACTTC CASSLWSGSYEQYF
TRBJ2-1 . TRBV6-5 . 13 TGTGCCAGCACTAGGCTATCCTACAATGAGCAGTTCTTC CASTRLSYNEQFF
TRBJ2-1 . TRBV4-1 . 19 TGCGCCAGCAGCGCAATCTGGGACTTAGATACTCCGAACTACAATGAGCAGTTCTTC CASSAIWDLDTPNYNEQFF
TRBJ2-5 TRBD2 TRBV5-4 . 15 TGTGCCAGCAGCACCCTAGCGGGAGGGCTTGAGACCCAGTACTTC CASSTLAGGLETQYF
TRBJ2-7 . TRBV10-3 . 15 TGTGCCATCAGTCCAGGGTTTGCCAGCTCCTACGAGCAGTACTTC CAISPGFASSYEQYF
TRBJ1-1 TRBD1 TRBV6-5 . 14 TGTGCCAGCAGTTCACGACAGGGTAGCACTGAAGCTTTCTTT CASSSRQGSTEAFF
TRBJ2-7 . TRBV9 . 15 TGTGCCAGCAGCGAGTCCGCGACTACTTCCTACGAGCAGTACTTC CASSESATTSYEQYF
TRBJ2-7 . TRBV9 once 13 TGTGCCAGCAGCGTAGCTCGGGGCCACGAGCAGTACTTC CASSVARGHEQYF
TRBJ1-4 . TRBV6-4 . 12 TGTGCCAGCATTTACTACAGGGTGAAACTGTTTTTT CASIYYRVKLFF
TRBJ1-5 TRBD1 TRBV19 once 14 TGTGCCAGTAGTACACAGGGGGCCGGTCAGCCCCAGCATTTT CASSTQGAGQPQHF
TRBJ1-2 . TRBV25-1 . 14 TGTGCCAGCAGTTTTCAGGGGTCCTTCTATGGCTACACCTTC CASSFQGSFYGYTF
TRBJ1-2 . TRBV2 . 13 TGTGCCAGCACCGAAGCTGCGTACTATGGCTACACCTTC CASTEAAYYGYTF
TRBJ1-2 . TRBV21-1 . 15 TGTGCCAGCAGCAAACAACTCAAACCTAACTATGGCTACACCTTC CASSKQLKPNYGYTF
TRBJ2-7 TRBD2 TRBV4-1 . 15 TGCGCCAGCAGCCAAGATCTGACTAGCGATGACGAGCAGTACTTC CASSQDLTSDDEQYF
TRBJ1-1 TRBD1 TRBV10-2 . 13 TGCGCCAGCAGCTCTATGACAGGGGACGAAGCTTTCTTT CASSSMTGDEAFF
TRBJ2-7 . TRBV19 . 17 TGTGCCAGTAGTATAGGTATCAGGGGTGGCAGCTCCTACGAGCAGTACTTC CASSIGIRGGSSYEQYF
TRBJ1-4 . TRBV5-5 . 14 TGTGCCAGCAGCTTTATGGGCCTTAATGAAAAACTGTTTTTT CASSFMGLNEKLFF
TRBJ2-7 TRBD2 TRBV10-3 . 13 TGTGCCACCGGACTAGCGGGCTCCTACGAGCAGTACTTC CATGLAGSYEQYF
TRBJ2-3 . TRBV5-1 . 15 TGCGCCAGCAGCTCTCGGGGGTTAAGCACAGATACGCAGTATTTT CASSSRGLSTDTQYF
TRBJ2-7 TRBD2 TRBV7-2 . 18 TGTGCCAGCAGCTTAGGCGCCCTCCCTAGCGGGAACTCCTACGAGCAGTACTTC CASSLGALPSGNSYEQYF